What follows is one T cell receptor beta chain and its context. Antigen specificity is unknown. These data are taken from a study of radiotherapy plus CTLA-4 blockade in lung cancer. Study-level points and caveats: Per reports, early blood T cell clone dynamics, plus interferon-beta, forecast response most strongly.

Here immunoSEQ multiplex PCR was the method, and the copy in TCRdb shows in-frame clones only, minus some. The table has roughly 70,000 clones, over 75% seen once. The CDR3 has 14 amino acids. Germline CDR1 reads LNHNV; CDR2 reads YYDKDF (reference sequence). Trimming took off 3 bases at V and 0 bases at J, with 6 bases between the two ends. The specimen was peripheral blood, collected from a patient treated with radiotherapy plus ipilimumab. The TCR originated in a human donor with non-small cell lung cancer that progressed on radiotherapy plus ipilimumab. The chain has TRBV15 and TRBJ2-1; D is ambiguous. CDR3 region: CATSRTDSYNEQFF. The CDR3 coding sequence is TGTGCCACCAGCAGGACGGACTCCTACAATGAGCAGTTCTTC.